This T cell receptor (beta chain) was recorded in a study of shared clonotypes between healthy human individuals. Study background: The study used three CD4 naive, three CD4 memory, two CD8 naive and one CD8 memory plate per donor.

The V gene lost 3 bases and the J gene lost 7 bases, with 15 bases spanning the gap. The CDR3 length is 15 residues. Germline V CDR1 and CDR2: SEHNR, FQNEAQ (reference sequence). The material for each subset, its genomic DNA, was split evenly across several immunoSEQ plates. The protocol was immunoSEQ multiplex PCR, while the TCRdb copy is restricted to in-frame clones and leaves out a portion. The sample records around 1 million clones, 70% to 85% being singletons. The source material was memory CD4+ T cells sorted from blood. Subset noted: CD45RA-negative fraction. This clonotype was sampled from a man between 18 and 29 years old in good health. The rearrangement uses TRBV7-9 and TRBJ2-2; weak D call: TRBD1 (5 bases). The CDR3 protein is CASSFQGSRVGELFF. The DNA of the CDR3 is TGTGCCAGCAGCTTTCAGGGCTCCAGGGTCGGGGAGCTGTTTTTT.